This paragraph reports one TCR beta chain. No cognate antigen has been identified for it. The sample holds no much larger clone one base away, and base qualities are not on file. TCRbeta CDR3 regions were amplified from genomic DNA by means of the immunoSEQ Assay, a bias-controlled multiplex PCR. The source study handled its data this way. The number of nucleated cells in each sample was estimated by amplification of reference gene primers within the assay. To quantify the absolute abundance of each unique TCRbeta CDR3 rearrangement, sequence reads were collapsed and filtered. For each sample, productive Simpson clonality was calculated as the square root of Simpson's diversity index over productive rearrangements. TCRdb's version of the immuneACCESS table is confined to in-frame rearrangements and falls short of the full clone set. An unresolved V gene accounts for under half of the shortfall where checked; the remainder is of unknown origin. V and J calls and clone size come straight from that table; D and trimming were deduced from the DNA. This sample holds approximately 300,000 clones; about nine tenths were observed only once. Clones ranked in the top ten supply more than 9% of the sample.

This sample was taken from a study of blood T cell repertoires in COVID-19 (dated by TCRdb to about 2020). A note on the overall study: The collaborator samples originated in the United States, Italy and Spain and spanned the acute and convalescent phases of COVID-19. Samples came from the ongoing ImmuneRACE study (first 160 participants) plus 1,254 subjects from 6 global collaborators. Subjects who had been exposed to COVID-19, were actively infected with it, or had recovered from it provided the deeply sampled blood TCRbeta repertoires that made up the dataset. The repertoires were released in a freely available public database intended as a resource for research on the immune response to SARS-CoV-2. Where HLA class I and class II types were available, the types were taken from metadata supplied by the sample provider, not from assay-based typing. The material from the prospective study consisted of cDNA or gDNA derived from T cells, B-cell-depleted T cells, or PBMCs. A de-identified subject ID, COVID-19 status, age in years and sex were almost always included in the sample metadata.

There are 13 amino acids in the CDR3, from cysteine to phenylalanine inclusive. The sequence is cut down to CDR3 DNA, 39 bases in frame from base 1. The germline V and J ends show losses of 8 bases and 3 bases respectively, and no gene match explains 4 bases of the junction. Via the germline V gene, CDR1 is MGHDK and CDR2 SYGVNS. Participants in the prospective study were aged 18 to 89 years, lived in some 24 United States geographic areas, and enrolled through a virtual design. Cohort assignment in the prospective study relied on participant-reported clinical history from a screening survey and a study questionnaire. Recovered participants in ImmuneRACE Cohort 3 were defined by two consecutive negative NP/OP PCR tests, clearance by a healthcare professional, or resolution of symptoms. In the prospective study, mobile phlebotomists collected whole blood, serum and a nasopharyngeal or oropharyngeal swab from each participant. Prospective study participants could optionally give additional blood draws and questionnaires over an approximately two-month period. Before DNA extraction, prospective study blood samples were shipped either frozen or at room temperature.

What the authors observed across the whole study: How much clinical and demographic metadata was included differed by source and by participant, and the metadata was provided uncurated.

The chain links TRBV25-1 with TRBJ1-1; 9 central nucleotides agree with TRBD1. Material for sequencing was PBMCs or T cells enriched from blood (not recorded which). This clonotype was obtained from a woman younger than 30 who had recovered from COVID-19. The CDR3 protein: CASGRDRDTEAFF. The DNA is as follows: TGTGCCAGCGGCCGGGACAGGGACACTGAAGCTTTCTTT.